Below are 31 T cell receptor beta chains sequenced from a single sample in a study of Graves' ophthalmopathy and Graves' hyperthyroidism. Amplification of TCR beta CDR3 regions used RNA transcripts. Investigators did first-round RT-PCR with HTBI primers, then second-round multiplex PCR. TCRdb reprocessed the multiplex PCR reads with MiXCR, giving one entry per CDR3 protein. The sample yields some 160,000 distinct CDR3 sequences, around 40% seen once. The sequenced sample was peripheral blood. These receptors were collected from a man aged 25 to 40 with Graves' ophthalmopathy.

This clonotype was seen a handful of times. The chain combines TRBV6-2 or TRBV6-3 with TRBJ1-2, with D possibly TRBD1 on 5 matching bases. CDR1 is MNHEY, CDR2 SVGEGT, per germline. This CDR3 contains 14 residues. V lost 2 bases, J lost 8 bases, and 15 bases lay in between. The CDR3 here is CASSYGRTNEGYTF. In DNA, the CDR3 is TGTGCCAGCAGTTACGGGAGGACAAACGAGGGCTACACCTTC.

The table lists this clonotype with a few counts. This chain joins TRBV11-2 and TRBJ1-1; D might be TRBD1 (5 bases). The V end lost 4 bases, the J end lost 4 bases, and 13 bases lay between the germline ends. Germline V lookup: CDR1 SGHAT, CDR2 FQNNGV. This CDR3 is 14 amino acids long. The CDR3 bases are TGTGCCAGCAGCTCCGACGGAAGGGGCACTGAAGCTTTCTTT. Protein sequence: CASSSDGRGTEAFF. Together with reference TRBV11-2 and TRBJ1-1, the CDR3 gives the full variable domain: EAGVAQSPRYKIIEKRQSVAFWCNPISGHATLYWYQQILGQGPKLLIQFQNNGVVDDSQLPKDRFSAERLKGVDSTLKIQPAKLEDSAVYLCASSSDGRGTEAFFGQGTRLTVV.

This chain uses TRBV5-1 with TRBJ2-7; D is perhaps TRBD2 (5 bases). Trimming removed 5 bases from V and 1 base from J, with 10 bases in between. In germline, CDR1 is SGHRS, CDR2 YFSETQ. The CDR3 covers 13 residues. This chain's CDR3 is CASREGASYEQYF. In nucleotides, the CDR3 is TGCGCCAGCAGAGAGGGAGCGTCCTACGAGCAGTACTTC.

A single count supports this clonotype. This chain links TRBV27 with TRBJ2-7; TRBD1 agrees at 7 bases. J lost 4 bases, V lost 9 bases, and 9 bases had no gene match. The CDR3 is 13 residues long. Germline CDR1 MNHEY, CDR2 SMNVEV (reference sequence). The DNA for the CDR3 is TGTGCCAGTTGGGACAGCATTGTGTACGAGCAGTACTTC. The encoded protein is CASWDSIVYEQYF.

This clonotype was seen repeatedly, ten times or more. The chain carries TRBV18 and TRBJ2-5; tentatively, D is TRBD2 (5 bases). Trimming took 1 base from V and 0 from J, leaving 9 bases between them. Germline V lookup: CDR1 KGHSH, CDR2 LQKENI. This CDR3 has 15 amino acids. CDR3 loop: CASSPLASDQETQYF. In DNA form, the CDR3 reads TGTGCCAGCTCACCACTAGCGAGCGACCAAGAGACCCAGTACTTC.

This chain uses TRBV10-3 with TRBJ1-6; D is perhaps TRBD1 (5 bases). Looked up from germline, CDR1 is ENHRY and CDR2 is SYGVKD. This CDR3 has 16 residues. V lost 6 bases, J lost 5 bases, and 17 bases lay in between. The CDR3 DNA sequence: TGTGCCATCAGCACCTCCCCGGGACGGGATAATTCACCCCTCCACTTT. Encoded protein: CAISTSPGRDNSPLHF.

The chain couples TRBV6-5 to TRBJ2-5, with D perhaps TRBD2 (6 bases). CDR1 is MNHEY, CDR2 SVGAGI, per germline. The CDR3 totals 17 residues. Trimming stripped 4 bases from V and 5 bases from J, with 23 bases between. CDR3 loop: CASSSAVLAGREETQYF. CDR3 nucleotides: TGTGCCAGCAGTTCAGCGGTACTAGCAGGAAGGGAGGAGACCCAGTACTTC.

This clonotype has a count of ten or more. The V and J genes are TRBV6-5 and TRBJ2-7, with TRBD2 matching 7 bases. This CDR3 region has 11 residues. The V segment lost 10 bases and the J segment 1 base; nucleotides outside the gene matches: 1. Germline lookup yields CDR1 MNHEY and CDR2 SVGAGI. CDR3 coding DNA: TGTGCCACCGGGGGGTCCTACGAGCAGTACTTC. Translated: CATGGSYEQYF.

The V call is TRBV19, the J call TRBJ1-2; D unclear. This CDR3 has 11 amino acids. V lost 6 bases to trimming and J lost 4 bases, with 6 bases between them. Germline V CDR1 and CDR2: LNHDA, SQIVND (reference sequence). CDR3 coding DNA: TGTGCCAGTAGCCGGTTCTATGGCTACACCTTC. It encodes CASSRFYGYTF. Filled out from reference TRBV19 and TRBJ1-2, the complete variable domain reads DGGITQSPKYLFRKEGQNVTLSCEQNLNHDAMYWYRQDPGQGLRLIYYSQIVNDFQKGDIAEGYSVSREKKESFPLTVTSAQKNPTAFYLCASSRFYGYTFGSGTRLTVV.

This clonotype was seen many times. The rearrangement uses TRBV30 and TRBJ2-4; perhaps TRBD1 as D (6 bases). With 2 bases removed from V and 0 bases from J, the gap between germline ends came to 17 bases. Germline V CDR1 and CDR2: GTSNPN, SVGIG (reference sequence). This CDR3 is built from 17 residues. Here the CDR3 reads CAWSPGSGQLAKNIQYF. Written as DNA, the CDR3 is TGTGCCTGGAGTCCTGGATCGGGACAACTAGCCAAAAACATTCAGTACTTC.

Many counts were recorded for this clonotype. This rearrangement joins TRBV4-1 to TRBJ2-5; 7 bases match TRBD2. Germline V gene sequence: CDR1 MGHRA, CDR2 YSYEKL. The CDR3 length is 17 residues. The junction had 11 bases not matched to a gene; V was cut back by 4 bases and J by 0 bases. This chain's CDR3 is CASSRARAGEDQETQYF. The CDR3 DNA is TGCGCCAGCAGCCGAGCAAGGGCGGGAGAGGACCAAGAGACCCAGTACTTC.

The CDR3 sequence is CATSDLQSGGKETQYF. DNA for the CDR3: TGTGCCACCAGTGATTTGCAGTCCGGGGGGAAAGAGACCCAGTACTTC. This rearrangement joins TRBV24-1 to TRBJ2-5, with TRBD2 matching over 7 bases. CDR1 KGHDR and CDR2 SFDVKD come from the germline V gene. The CDR3 length is 16 residues. Trimming took 0 bases from V and 3 from J; bases not matched to a gene: 6.

The chain recombines TRBV30 with TRBJ1-6, with 8 bases identical to TRBD1. Germline V gives CDR1 GTSNPN, CDR2 SVGIG (reference sequence). This CDR3 region has 15 residues. The V and J ends lost 1 base and 10 bases, in that order; junction bases with no gene match: 9. The CDR3 nucleotides are TGTGCCTGGAGTGGCGGACAGGGTGTGAGCTCACCCCTCCACTTT. Translating gives CAWSGGQGVSSPLHF.

This clonotype has a count of ten or more. The J gene is TRBJ1-2, the V gene TRBV6-5, with 7 bases aligning to TRBD1. Per germline, CDR1 MNHEY and CDR2 SVGAGI. The V gene end was trimmed by 7 bases and the J gene end by 4 bases; junction bases not matched to a gene: 6. The CDR3 has 13 residues. CDR3 amino acids: CASTSTGPYGYTF. The CDR3 DNA reads TGTGCCAGCACTTCGACAGGGCCCTATGGCTACACCTTC.

This clonotype was observed many times. The genes are TRBV7-6 and TRBJ2-7; 11 bases are a match to TRBD2. The junction had 9 bases not matched to a gene; V was cut back by 6 bases and J by 2 bases. The CDR3 has 16 amino acids. Germline V gives CDR1 SGHVS, CDR2 FNYEAQ. CDR3 DNA: TGTGCCAGCAGTTCATACCAGGGACTAGCGGCCTACGAGCAGTACTTC. Translating gives CASSSYQGLAAYEQYF.

There are many counts of this clonotype. The gene calls are TRBV30 and TRBJ1-3; D call uncertain. The length of the CDR3 is 14 residues. The V gene lost 1 base and the J gene lost 3 bases, with 10 bases spanning the gap. CDR1 and CDR2 from the germline V gene are GTSNPN and SVGIG (reference sequence). The CDR3 DNA is TGTGCCTGGAGTGAAGGGCCATTTGGAAACACCATATATTTT. Translated: CAWSEGPFGNTIYF.

This clonotype occurred many times. The V and J genes are TRBV7-3 and TRBJ2-5; no clear D gene. Germline V gene lookup returns CDR1 SGHTA and CDR2 FQGTGA. CDR3 length: 13 amino acids. Trimming removed 4 bases from V and 4 bases from J, with 10 bases in between. The CDR3 region has the DNA TGTGCCAGCAGCTCATCCCGTGGAGAGACCCAGTACTTC. Translation gives CASSSSRGETQYF.

The chain joins TRBV7-2 to TRBJ2-5, with 8 bases lining up with TRBD1. Trimming took 11 bases from V and 4 from J; bases not matched to a gene: 18. CDR3 size: 16 residues. Germline V gene lookup returns CDR1 SGHTA and CDR2 FQGNSA. DNA of the CDR3: TGTGCCTCAAAATTGGCCGGACAGGGATCAACAGAGACCCAGTACTTC. Its translation: CASKLAGQGSTETQYF.

The J gene is TRBJ2-7, the V gene TRBV6-2 or TRBV6-3; D could derive from TRBD1 or TRBD2 (5 bases each). The CDR3 runs 11 residues. Per germline, CDR1 MNHEY and CDR2 SVGEGT. V dropped 8 bases and J dropped 7 bases, with 12 bases sitting between them. This CDR3 is CASGGAREQYF. Written as DNA, the CDR3 is TGTGCCAGCGGGGGAGCGAGGGAGCAGTACTTC.

This chain uses TRBV5-1 with TRBJ1-1, with 7 bases fitting TRBD1. The V gene's germline CDR1 is SGHRS and CDR2 YFSETQ. This CDR3 has 14 residues. V was clipped by 0 bases and J by 4 bases; unmatched bases: 3. CDR3 residues: CASSLVQGSTEAFF. The CDR3 coding sequence is TGCGCCAGCAGCTTGGTACAGGGGAGCACTGAAGCTTTCTTT.

This clonotype appeared a few times. The chain links TRBV5-5 to TRBJ2-7, with 8 positions matching TRBD2. Trimming cost V 4 bases and J 6 bases; bases outside gene matches: 6. Germline CDR1 SGHKS, CDR2 YYEKEE (reference sequence). CDR3 size: 13 residues. The CDR3 region has the DNA TGTGCCAGCAGCCTTAGCGGGACTCTCGAGCAGTACTTC. Amino acid sequence: CASSLSGTLEQYF. Full variable domain (rest looked up from reference TRBV5-5 and TRBJ2-7): DAGVTQSPTHLIKTRGQQVTLRCSPISGHKSVSWYQQVLGQGPQFIFQYYEKEERGRGNFPDRFSARQFPNYSSELNVNALLLGDSALYLCASSLSGTLEQYFGPGTRLTVT.

The chain uses TRBV5-1 and TRBJ2-3; 9 positions match TRBD2. The V segment lost 2 bases and the J segment 0 bases; nucleotides outside the gene matches: 4. CDR1 and CDR2 (germline): SGHRS, YFSETQ. This CDR3 is 16 amino acids long. DNA of the CDR3: TGCGCCAGCAGCTTAAGCGGGGGGATCAGCACAGATACGCAGTATTTT. This encodes CASSLSGGISTDTQYF.

In its sample, this clonotype was seen many times. V is TRBV20-1 and J is TRBJ2-5; the D gene could be TRBD1 or TRBD2 (5 bases each). This CDR3 comprises 13 residues. Germline V lookup: CDR1 DFQATT, CDR2 SNEGSKA (reference sequence). Trimming took off 6 bases at V and 6 bases at J, with 17 bases between the two ends. The CDR3 coding sequence is TGCAGTGCCGGGGCCGACTACCAGAAGACCCAGTACTTC. Amino acid sequence: CSAGADYQKTQYF.

The chain uses TRBV7-2 and TRBJ2-7, with 7 bases identical to TRBD2. V shed 2 bases and J 6 bases; nucleotides not matched to a gene: 10. Germline V gene sequence: CDR1 SGHTA, CDR2 FQGNSA. This CDR3 region has 15 residues. This CDR3 is CASSLFAGESPEQYF. CDR3 DNA sequence: TGTGCCAGCAGCTTATTCGCGGGAGAGTCACCCGAGCAGTACTTC. Complete variable domain (other parts from reference TRBV7-2 and TRBJ2-7): GAGVSQSPSNKVTEKGKDVELRCDPISGHTALYWYRQSLGQGLEFLIYFQGNSAPDKSGLPSDRFSAERTGGSVSTLTIQRTQQEDSAVYLCASSLFAGESPEQYFGPGTRLTVT.

V and J are TRBV6-2 or TRBV6-3 and TRBJ2-7; TRBD1 is a possible D gene (6 bases). The CDR3 loop spans 17 amino acids. The germline gives CDR1 MNHEY, CDR2 SVGEGT. V was clipped by 2 bases and J by 0 bases, with 17 bases between them. The CDR3: CASSYPFGQRVSYEQYF. DNA of the CDR3: TGTGCCAGCAGTTACCCCTTCGGACAGAGAGTCTCCTACGAGCAGTACTTC.

This chain joins TRBV19 and TRBJ1-2; D ambiguous. The CDR3 runs 13 residues. Trimming removed 3 bases from V and 4 bases from J, with 9 bases in between. Germline assignment: CDR1 LNHDA and CDR2 SQIVND (reference sequence). CDR3 region: CASSISAAYGYTF. Here the CDR3 DNA reads TGTGCCAGTAGTATTTCGGCAGCCTATGGCTACACCTTC.

This clonotype was seen only once. The chain has TRBV24-1 and TRBJ1-2, with D unresolved. Looked up from germline, CDR1 is KGHDR and CDR2 is SFDVKD. The V end was cut by 3 bases, the J end by 7 bases, with 11 bases between. The CDR3 has 13 residues. The CDR3 nucleotides read TGTGCCACCAGTGATGTTACAGTGCGTGGCTACACCTTC. It specifies CATSDVTVRGYTF.

This clonotype has a single count. The chain employs TRBV12-3 or TRBV12-4 and TRBJ2-7, with D possibly being TRBD1 (6 bases). The length of the CDR3 is 14 residues. Trimming pared 1 base from V and 4 bases from J, leaving 11 bases between. This chain's CDR3 is CASSLEGEEYEQYF. The DNA for the CDR3 is TGTGCCAGCAGTTTAGAGGGGGAAGAGTACGAGCAGTACTTC.

The V gene is TRBV20-1, the J gene TRBJ2-7; the D gene is possibly TRBD2 (5 bases). Trimming pared 3 bases from V and 3 bases from J, leaving 12 bases between. Germline values: CDR1 DFQATT, CDR2 SNEGSKA (reference sequence). The CDR3 loop spans 13 amino acids. The CDR3 spells CSARHGNSYEQYF. CDR3 DNA sequence: TGCAGTGCTAGGCACGGGAATAGCTACGAGCAGTACTTC.

This clonotype has at least ten counts. The rearrangement joins TRBV13 to TRBJ2-7, with a tentative D call TRBD1 (5 bases). V lost 5 bases to trimming and J lost 4 bases, with 12 bases between them. The CDR3 loop spans 13 amino acids. Germline CDR1 is PRHDT and CDR2 is FYEKMQ (reference sequence). The CDR3 sequence is CASSVESGYEQYF. As DNA, the CDR3 is TGTGCCAGCAGCGTTGAATCAGGGTACGAGCAGTACTTC.

This clonotype appeared many times. The chain is built from TRBV6-1 and TRBJ1-2; 7 positions agree with TRBD1. V was pared by 1 base and J by 7 bases, with 9 bases of the junction left unmatched. Germline CDR1 and CDR2: MNHNS and SASEGT. The CDR3 sequence is 15 residues long. CDR3 DNA sequence: TGTGCCAGCAGTGAAGAGGCAGGGGGGAGTTCTGGCTACACCTTC. Its protein is CASSEEAGGSSGYTF.